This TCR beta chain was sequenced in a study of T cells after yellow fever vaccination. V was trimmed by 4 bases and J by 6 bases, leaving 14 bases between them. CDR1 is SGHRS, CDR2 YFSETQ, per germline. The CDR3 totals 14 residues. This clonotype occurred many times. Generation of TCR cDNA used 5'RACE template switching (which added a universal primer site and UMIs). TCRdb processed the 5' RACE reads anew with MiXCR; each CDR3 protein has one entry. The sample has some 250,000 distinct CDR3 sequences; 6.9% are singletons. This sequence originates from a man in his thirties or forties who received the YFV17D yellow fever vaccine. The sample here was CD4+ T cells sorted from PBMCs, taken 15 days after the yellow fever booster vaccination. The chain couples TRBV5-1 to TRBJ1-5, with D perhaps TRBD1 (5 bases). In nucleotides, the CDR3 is TGCGCCAGCAGCGAAAGAGCAGGGATTCAGCCCCAGCATTTT. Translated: CASSERAGIQPQHF.